The 19 T cell receptor beta chains in this list originate from one sample, sequenced in a study of cytomegalovirus exposure and HLA in healthy donors. Researchers ran the PCR with 60 Vbeta and 13 Jbeta primers. The protocol was immunoSEQ multiplex PCR, while the TCRdb copy is restricted to in-frame clones and leaves out a portion. The sample shows fewer than 250,000 clones, 65% to 85% of them seen only once. The sample consisted of PBMCs. Receptor source: a man in his forties in good health and CMV-seropositive.

J is TRBJ2-3 and V is TRBV5-4; D unresolved. Trimming took off 1 base at V and 0 bases at J, with 9 bases between the two ends. This CDR3 has 15 residues. Germline CDR1 is SGHNT and CDR2 is YYREEE (reference sequence). CDR3 DNA sequence: TGTGCCAGCAGCTTGCCGACACTTAGCACAGATACGCAGTATTTT. Residues: CASSLPTLSTDTQYF.

This sequence joins TRBV30 and TRBJ2-2; the match to TRBD1 covers 7 bases. The germline V gene encodes CDR1 GTSNPN and CDR2 SVGIG (reference sequence). This CDR3 spans 14 amino acids. V shed 2 bases, J shed 3 bases, and the junction held 3 bases outside the gene matches. DNA for the CDR3: TGTGCCTGGAGTACAGGGGATTACACCGGGGAGCTGTTTTTT. Translating it yields CAWSTGDYTGELFF.

This rearrangement joins TRBV10-3 to TRBJ1-5; 7 bases fit TRBD1. There are 13 residues in the CDR3. The V gene's germline CDR1 is ENHRY and CDR2 SYGVKD. Germline trimming cut 9 bases from V and 0 bases from J; bases unmatched to any gene: 2. The CDR3 sequence is CAIGTDSNQPQHF. The CDR3 DNA follows: TGTGCCATTGGGACAGATAGCAATCAGCCCCAGCATTTT.

The V call is TRBV27, the J call TRBJ2-5; tentative D call: TRBD1 (6 bases). The J call is uncertain, as TRBJ2-7 better fits the DNA end. There are 14 residues in the CDR3. The germline CDR1 and CDR2 sequences are MNHEY and SMNVEV (reference sequence). The DNA of the CDR3 is TGTGCCAGCAGTTTATCCCAGGGGCCCTACGAGCAGTACTTC. It codes for CASSLSQGPYEQYF.

The chain combines TRBV27 with TRBJ1-2; 8 nucleotides match TRBD1. The CDR3 spans 15 residues. Germline V gene lookup returns CDR1 MNHEY and CDR2 SMNVEV (reference sequence). Germline trimming cut 5 bases from V and 5 bases from J; bases unmatched to any gene: 10. CDR3 nucleotides: TGTGCCAGCAGTCCCCGACAGGGGCTGGGGTATGGCTACACCTTC. It codes for CASSPRQGLGYGYTF.

This clone was counted only a few times. Relative to the germline gene, one junction end is altered; a read error may explain this. The rearrangement links TRBV5-4 to TRBJ1-2; D is undetermined. The CDR3 is 14 amino acids. Germline CDR1 is SGHNT and CDR2 is YYREEE (reference sequence). The CDR3 nucleotides read TGCGCCAGCAGCCAAGATCGACTGACTGGAGGCTACACCTTC. Protein: CASSQDRLTGGYTF.

This clone was detected ten times or more. This chain links TRBV6-1 with TRBJ2-7, with TRBD1 matching 9 bases. CDR1 and CDR2 from the germline V gene are MNHNS and SASEGT. V trimming: 5 bases; J trimming: 1 base; junction bases outside the gene matches: 6. The CDR3 contains 15 residues. The CDR3 DNA sequence: TGTGCCAGCAGTTGGGGACAGGGCGAATCCTACGAGCAGTACTTC. Encoded protein: CASSWGQGESYEQYF.

V and J are TRBV28 and TRBJ1-3; 7 bases are shared with TRBD1. J lost 4 bases, V lost 3 bases, and 6 bases had no gene match. The CDR3 extends over 15 amino acids. Germline CDR1 MDHEN, CDR2 SYDVKM. CDR3 protein: CASSFPGGFGNTIYF. CDR3 sequence (DNA): TGTGCCAGCAGTTTCCCAGGGGGGTTCGGAAACACCATATATTTT.

Comment on this clone: Other nucleotide sequences from this sample produce the same CDR3. The chain's CDR3 is CASSLQGNTGELFF. CDR3 DNA sequence: TGCGCCAGCAGCTTACAGGGGAACACCGGGGAGCTGTTTTTT. J is TRBJ2-2 and V is TRBV5-1; tentatively, D is TRBD1 (6 bases). CDR1 is SGHRS and CDR2 is YFSETQ in the germline V gene. This CDR3 spans 14 amino acids. Between the trimmed V and J ends, which lost 2 bases and 1 base, there was a span of 6 bases.

The chain uses TRBV6-5 and TRBJ2-7; maybe TRBD1 (5 bases). The CDR3 length is 14 residues. Per the germline V gene, CDR1 is MNHEY and CDR2 is SVGAGI. Between the trimmed V and J ends, which lost 4 bases and 4 bases, there was a span of 14 bases. DNA of the CDR3: TGTGCCAGCAGTTCTGAAGGGGTTGCGTACGAGCAGTACTTC. Protein product: CASSSEGVAYEQYF.

This clone was observed a handful of times. This chain connects TRBV27 to TRBJ1-1; no reliable D call. Between the trimmed V and J ends, which lost 5 bases and 0 bases, there was a span of 19 bases. Germline values: CDR1 MNHEY, CDR2 SMNVEV (reference sequence). There are 17 residues in the CDR3. This CDR3 is CASSPTTSWRMNTEAFF. The CDR3 coding sequence is TGTGCCAGCAGTCCAACGACATCCTGGCGAATGAACACTGAAGCTTTCTTT.

The rearrangement uses TRBV19 and TRBJ1-1; D is possibly TRBD1 (5 bases). CDR3 size: 16 residues. CDR1 and CDR2 from the germline V gene are LNHDA and SQIVND (reference sequence). Trimming cost V 10 bases and J 4 bases, with 25 bases left between them. CDR3: CATTPDWGRRSTEAFF. Written as DNA, the CDR3 is TGTGCCACCACCCCTGACTGGGGCCGCCGGAGCACTGAAGCTTTCTTT.

The chain carries TRBV6-1 and TRBJ1-2; D is unresolved. CDR3 length: 14 amino acids. Germline assignment: CDR1 MNHNS and CDR2 SASEGT. V was pared by 6 bases and J by 4 bases, with 15 bases between. The CDR3: CASRITETGYGYTF. CDR3 in DNA: TGTGCCAGCAGGATCACGGAGACGGGCTATGGCTACACCTTC.

V usage is TRBV7-9 and J usage is TRBJ2-2, with TRBD1 matching 7 bases. The CDR3 runs 15 residues. Trimming took 0 bases from V and 5 from J; bases not matched to a gene: 3. Per germline, CDR1 SEHNR and CDR2 FQNEAQ (reference sequence). CDR3 DNA sequence: TGTGCCAGCAGCTTAGCAGGGGGCAAAACCGGGGAGCTGTTTTTT. This sequence encodes CASSLAGGKTGELFF.

V and J are TRBV9 and TRBJ1-1; D is unclear. CDR3 size: 13 residues. V lost 6 bases, J lost 2 bases, and 11 bases lay in between. Germline V CDR1 and CDR2: SGDLS, YYNGEE. The CDR3 loop reads CASTYLGNTEAFF. The CDR3 nucleotides read TGTGCCAGCACATACCTTGGCAACACTGAAGCTTTCTTT.

The chain joins TRBV7-2 to TRBJ1-2; no reliable D call. The CDR3 length is 16 residues. The V end lost 0 bases, the J end lost 1 base, and 12 bases lay between the germline ends. The germline V gene encodes CDR1 SGHTA and CDR2 FQGNSA. The CDR3 DNA sequence: TGTGCCAGCAGCTTAGCGCCGACGGGGAGTAACTATGGCTACACCTTC. This codes for CASSLAPTGSNYGYTF.

This chain links TRBV6-5 with TRBJ2-5, with TRBD2 identical over 7 bases. The last part of the DNA fits TRBJ2-7 better; the J call may be wrong. The CDR3 is 15 amino acids. Germline V CDR1 and CDR2: MNHEY, SVGAGI. CDR3 loop: CASSQLATSSYEQYF. CDR3 bases: TGTGCCAGCAGCCAACTAGCGACTAGCTCCTACGAGCAGTACTTC.

J is TRBJ2-7 and V is TRBV7-6, with TRBD1 matching over 7 bases. Germline trimming cut 5 bases from V and 4 bases from J; bases unmatched to any gene: 8. The length of the CDR3 is 14 residues. Germline CDR1 and CDR2: SGHVS and FNYEAQ. The chain's CDR3 is CASSPSDRTYEQYF. In DNA form, the CDR3 reads TGTGCCAGCAGCCCTTCGGACAGGACTTACGAGCAGTACTTC. Full variable domain (rest looked up from reference TRBV7-6 and TRBJ2-7): GAGVSQSPRYKVTKRGQDVALRCDPISGHVSLYWYRQALGQGPEFLTYFNYEAQQDKSGLPNDRFSAERPEGSISTLTIQRTEQRDSAMYRCASSPSDRTYEQYFGPGTRLTVT.

The rearrangement joins TRBV7-2 to TRBJ2-1, with TRBD1 matching over 9 bases. This CDR3 comprises 15 residues. CDR1 and CDR2 (germline): SGHTA, FQGNSA. The V gene end was trimmed by 1 base and the J gene end by 8 bases; junction bases not matched to a gene: 6. For the CDR3, the DNA is TGTGCCAGCAGCTTAGTGTCACAGGGGGCCTATGAGCAGTTCTTC. It yields the protein CASSLVSQGAYEQFF.